This TCR beta chain stems from a study of cytomegalovirus exposure and HLA in healthy donors. The PCR used 60 Vbeta and 13 Jbeta primers. Some clones are missing from TCRdb's copy, which holds only in-frame ones; the method was immunoSEQ multiplex PCR. The data hold roughly 140,000 clones, with 80% to 90% observed a single time. The CDR3 is made up of 13 amino acids. Between the trimmed V and J ends, which lost 1 base and 6 bases, there was a span of 7 bases. Germline V gene sequence: CDR1 SGDLS, CDR2 YYNGEE. This receptor was identified in a woman aged 40 to 50 in good health and CMV-seropositive. The chain recombines TRBV9 with TRBJ2-2; no definite D call. Material for sequencing was PBMCs. CDR3 sequence reads: CASSVRVSGELFF. The DNA of the CDR3 is TGTGCCAGCAGCGTAAGAGTCTCCGGGGAGCTGTTTTTT.